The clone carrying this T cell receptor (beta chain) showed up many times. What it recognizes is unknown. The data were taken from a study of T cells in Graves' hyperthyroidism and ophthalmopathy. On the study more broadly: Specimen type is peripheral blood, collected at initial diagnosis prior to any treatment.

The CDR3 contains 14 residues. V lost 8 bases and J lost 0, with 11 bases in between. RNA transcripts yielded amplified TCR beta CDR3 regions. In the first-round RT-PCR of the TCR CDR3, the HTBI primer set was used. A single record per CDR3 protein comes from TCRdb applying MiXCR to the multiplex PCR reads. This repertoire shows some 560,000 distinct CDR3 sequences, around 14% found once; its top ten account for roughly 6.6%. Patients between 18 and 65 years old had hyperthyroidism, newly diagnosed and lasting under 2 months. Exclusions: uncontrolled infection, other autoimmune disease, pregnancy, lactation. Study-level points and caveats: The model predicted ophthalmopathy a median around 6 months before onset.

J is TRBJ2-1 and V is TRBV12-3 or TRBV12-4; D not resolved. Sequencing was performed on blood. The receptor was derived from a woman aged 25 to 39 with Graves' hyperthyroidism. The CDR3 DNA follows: TGTGCCAGCGCTCCTATAAGCTCCTACAATGAGCAGTTCTTC. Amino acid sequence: CASAPISSYNEQFF.